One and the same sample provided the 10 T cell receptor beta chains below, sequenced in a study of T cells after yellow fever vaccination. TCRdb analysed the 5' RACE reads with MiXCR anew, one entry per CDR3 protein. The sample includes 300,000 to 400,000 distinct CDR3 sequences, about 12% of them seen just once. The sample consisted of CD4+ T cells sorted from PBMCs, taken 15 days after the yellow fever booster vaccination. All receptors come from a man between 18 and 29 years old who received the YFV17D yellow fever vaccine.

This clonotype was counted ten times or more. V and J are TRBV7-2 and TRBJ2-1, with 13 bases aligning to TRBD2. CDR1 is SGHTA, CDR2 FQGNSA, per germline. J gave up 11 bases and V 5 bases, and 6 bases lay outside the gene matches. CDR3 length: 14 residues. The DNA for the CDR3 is TGTGCCAGCAGCCCGACTAGCGGGGGGCCCAAGCAGTTCTTC. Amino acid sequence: CASSPTSGGPKQFF. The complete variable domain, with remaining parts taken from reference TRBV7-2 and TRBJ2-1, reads GAGVSQSPSNKVTEKGKDVELRCDPISGHTALYWYRQSLGQGLEFLIYFQGNSAPDKSGLPSDRFSAERTGGSVSTLTIQRTQQEDSAVYLCASSPTSGGPKQFFGPGTRLTVL.

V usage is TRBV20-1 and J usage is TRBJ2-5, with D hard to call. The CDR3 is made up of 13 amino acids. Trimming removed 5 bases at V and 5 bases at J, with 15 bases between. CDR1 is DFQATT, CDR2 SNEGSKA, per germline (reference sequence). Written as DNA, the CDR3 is TGCAGTGCTCCCACGGCCAGCCGGGAGACCCAGTACTTC. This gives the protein CSAPTASRETQYF.

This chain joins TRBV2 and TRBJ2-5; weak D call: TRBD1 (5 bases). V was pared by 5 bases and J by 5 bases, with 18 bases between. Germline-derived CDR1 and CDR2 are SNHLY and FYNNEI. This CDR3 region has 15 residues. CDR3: CASSPNGASEETQYF. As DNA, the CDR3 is TGTGCCAGCAGTCCTAATGGGGCCAGCGAGGAGACCCAGTACTTC.

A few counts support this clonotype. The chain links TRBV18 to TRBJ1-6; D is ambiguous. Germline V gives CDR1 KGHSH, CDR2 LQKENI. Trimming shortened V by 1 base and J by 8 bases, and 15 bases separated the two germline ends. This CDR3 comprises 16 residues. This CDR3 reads CASSPRTSPGDSPLHF. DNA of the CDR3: TGTGCCAGCTCACCACGAACATCGCCCGGGGATTCACCCCTCCACTTT.

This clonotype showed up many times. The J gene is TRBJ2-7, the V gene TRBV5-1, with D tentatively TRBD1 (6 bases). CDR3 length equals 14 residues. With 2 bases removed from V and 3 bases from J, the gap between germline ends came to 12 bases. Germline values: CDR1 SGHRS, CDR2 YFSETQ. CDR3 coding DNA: TGCGCCAGCAGCTTACAGGGTTCTTTCTACGAGCAGTACGTC. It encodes CASSLQGSFYEQYV.

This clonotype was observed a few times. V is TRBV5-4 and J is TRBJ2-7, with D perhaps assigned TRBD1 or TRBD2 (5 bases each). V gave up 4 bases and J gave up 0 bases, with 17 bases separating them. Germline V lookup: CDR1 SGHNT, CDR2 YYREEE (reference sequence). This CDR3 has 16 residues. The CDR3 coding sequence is TGTGCCAGCAGCCCAGGTGCCCCAGGGACCTCCTACGAGCAGTACTTC. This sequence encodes CASSPGAPGTSYEQYF.

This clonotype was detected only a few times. CDR3 nucleotide sequence: TGTGCCAGCAGCTTAAGCAGGTCCTACGAGCAGTACGTC. Its protein product is CASSLSRSYEQYV. The J gene is TRBJ2-7, the V gene TRBV7-2; no definite D call. The germline V gene has CDR1 SGHTA and CDR2 FQGNSA. V was clipped by 2 bases and J by 1 base, with 6 bases between them. This CDR3 has 13 residues.

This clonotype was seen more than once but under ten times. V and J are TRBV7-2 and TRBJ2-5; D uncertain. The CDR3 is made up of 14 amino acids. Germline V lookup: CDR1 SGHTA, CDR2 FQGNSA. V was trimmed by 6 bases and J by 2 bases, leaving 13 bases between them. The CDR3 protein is CASRRPGPQETQYF. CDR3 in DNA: TGTGCCAGCAGGCGGCCGGGCCCTCAAGAGACCCAGTACTTC.

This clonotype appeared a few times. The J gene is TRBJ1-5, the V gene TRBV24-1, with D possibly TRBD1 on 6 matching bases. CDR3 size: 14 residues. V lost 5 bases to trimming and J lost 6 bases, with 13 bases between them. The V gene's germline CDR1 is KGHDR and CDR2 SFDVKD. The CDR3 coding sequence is TGTGCCACCAGTGCGGGGGCGTCGGGTCAGCCCCAGCATTTT. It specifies CATSAGASGQPQHF.

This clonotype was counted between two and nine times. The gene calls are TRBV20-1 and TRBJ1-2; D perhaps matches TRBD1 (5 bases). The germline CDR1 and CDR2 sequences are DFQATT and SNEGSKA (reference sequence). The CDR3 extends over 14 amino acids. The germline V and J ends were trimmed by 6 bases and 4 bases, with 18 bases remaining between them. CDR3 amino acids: CSAQGSGPAYGYTF. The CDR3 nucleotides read TGCAGTGCGCAGGGATCGGGTCCGGCCTATGGCTACACCTTC.